This TCR beta chain was identified during a study of response to subunit inactivated influenza vaccine. Study results and limitations: Each seasonal flu vaccination may recruit only limited new T cells, authors suggested.

TCRdb independently ran MiXCR on the RT-PCR reads; one entry per CDR3 protein. The table has hundreds of thousands of distinct CDR3 sequences, approximately 16% seen once; the top ten hold 2.5% to 3.5%. About this clonotype itself: Its antigen remains unidentified.

Germline lookup yields CDR1 SGHRS and CDR2 YFSETQ. This CDR3 contains 14 residues. The V end was cut by 7 bases, the J end by 1 base, with 12 bases between. The chain links TRBV5-1 to TRBJ1-3; possibly TRBD1 for D (6 bases). The material sequenced was CD4+ T cells sorted from PBMCs, taken roughly 24 months after vaccination. The receptor was isolated from a man between 50 and 69 years old who received an inactivated influenza vaccine. CDR3 sequence reads: CASAPGQSGNTIYF. The CDR3 DNA sequence: TGCGCCAGCGCCCCGGGACAATCTGGAAACACCATATATTTT.